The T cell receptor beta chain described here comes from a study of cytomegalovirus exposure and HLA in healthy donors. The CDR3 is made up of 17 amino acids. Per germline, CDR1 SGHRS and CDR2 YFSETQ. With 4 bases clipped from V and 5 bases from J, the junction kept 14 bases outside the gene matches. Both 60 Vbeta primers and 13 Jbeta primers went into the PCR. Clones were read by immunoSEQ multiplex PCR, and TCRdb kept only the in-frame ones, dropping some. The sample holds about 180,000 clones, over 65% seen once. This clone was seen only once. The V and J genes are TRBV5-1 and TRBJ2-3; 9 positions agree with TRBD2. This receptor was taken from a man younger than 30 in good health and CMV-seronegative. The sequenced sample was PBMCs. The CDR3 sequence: CASSGPPSGTPQDTQYF. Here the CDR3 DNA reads TGCGCCAGCAGCGGACCCCCTAGCGGGACGCCCCAAGATACGCAGTATTTT.